The clone carrying this T cell receptor (beta chain) has more than one count but fewer than ten. Its antigen is unknown. Trimming took 2 bases from V and 2 from J; bases not matched to a gene: 6. The CDR3 sequence is 16 residues long. Germline loops: CDR1 SGHVS, CDR2 FQNEAQ. This entry is derived from a study of CD8 T cells in ankylosing spondylitis. General study findings and limits: Reportedly, matched ankylosing spondylitis synovial fluid was significantly enriched for disease-linked clones.

Each CDR3 protein gets one entry after TCRdb re-called the 5' RACE reads with MiXCR. The sample carries 250,000 or so distinct CDR3 sequences, 18% recorded once. The chain uses TRBV7-8 and TRBJ2-1, with 7 bases matching TRBD2. The sequence derives from a male donor with ankylosing spondylitis or in good health (not recorded which). Sample: blood, either unsorted or a sorted T cell fraction (not recorded which). The CDR3 coding sequence is TGTGCCAGCAGCTTATCTAGCGGATACACCTACAATGAGCAGTTCTTC. This encodes CASSLSSGYTYNEQFF.